The 27 T cell receptor beta chains given below trace back to one sample, sequenced in a study of T cells in localized non-small cell lung cancer. Repertoires were generated with immunoSEQ multiplex PCR, while TCRdb's copy carries only in-frame clones and drops some. The sample includes over a thousand clones, around a quarter of them seen just once. Here the sequenced sample was normal lung tissue next to the tumor, taken before any cancer treatment. Receptor source: a man aged 40 to 75 with stage I lung adenocarcinoma.

The chain is built from TRBV25-1 and TRBJ2-3; D tentatively reads TRBD1 or TRBD2 (6 bases each). The CDR3 extends over 17 amino acids. Trimming removed 5 bases at V and 1 base at J, with 19 bases between. Germline values: CDR1 MGHDK, CDR2 SYGVNS. CDR3 in DNA: TGTGCCAGCAGTCCCGGGGGCGTATCACTGGGCACAGATACGCAGTATTTT. This codes for CASSPGGVSLGTDTQYF.

The chain employs TRBV11-3 and TRBJ2-3, with D possibly matching TRBD2 (5 bases). There are 15 residues in the CDR3. Germline V gives CDR1 SGHNT, CDR2 YENEEA. The V gene lost 3 bases and the J gene lost 5 bases, with 15 bases spanning the gap. The CDR3, as DNA: TGTGCCAGCAGCTTGAACGGCCCGGGGATAGATACGCAGTATTTT. As protein: CASSLNGPGIDTQYF.

This clone was picked up a small number of times. This chain uses TRBV9 with TRBJ1-5; D is ambiguous. The germline V gene has CDR1 SGDLS and CDR2 YYNGEE. This CDR3 contains 14 residues. Trimming took 5 bases from V and 6 from J, leaving 15 bases between them. The CDR3 DNA follows: TGTGCCAGCAGTGCCTTGAGTGGCGGTCAGCCCCAGCATTTT. Its translation is CASSALSGGQPQHF. Full variable domain (rest looked up from reference TRBV9 and TRBJ1-5): DSGVTQTPKHLITATGQRVTLRCSPRSGDLSVYWYQQSLDQGLQFLIQYYNGEERAKGNILERFSAQQFPDLHSELNLSSLELGDSALYFCASSALSGGQPQHFGDGTRLSIL.

J is TRBJ1-3 and V is TRBV7-8; 7 nucleotides line up with TRBD1. The germline CDR1 and CDR2 sequences are SGHVS and FQNEAQ. V was clipped by 4 bases and J by 6 bases; unmatched bases: 3. The CDR3 is made up of 13 amino acids. This CDR3 is CASSSQGENTIYF. The CDR3 DNA follows: TGTGCCAGCAGCTCGCAGGGGGAAAACACCATATATTTT. Filled out from reference TRBV7-8 and TRBJ1-3, the complete variable domain reads GAGVSQSPRYKVAKRGQDVALRCDPISGHVSLFWYQQALGQGPEFLTYFQNEAQLDKSGLPSDRFFAERPEGSVSTLKIQRTQQEDSAVYLCASSSQGENTIYFGEGSWLTVV.

J is TRBJ2-5 and V is TRBV18; D may be TRBD2 (5 bases). Germline CDR1 is KGHSH and CDR2 is LQKENI. The length of the CDR3 is 17 residues. V lost 1 base and J lost 2, with 17 bases in between. Here the CDR3 reads CASSPRVATLKQETQYF. CDR3 in DNA: TGTGCCAGCTCACCACGCGTAGCGACCTTAAAACAAGAGACCCAGTACTTC.

CDR3 DNA sequence: TGTGCCAGCAGCCGTAGCGGGGTTAGCACAGATACGCAGTATTTT. This gives the protein CASSRSGVSTDTQYF. The gene calls are TRBV6-8 and TRBJ2-3; the match to TRBD2 covers 8 bases. The V and J ends lost 6 bases and 0 bases, in that order; junction bases with no gene match: 5. The CDR3 runs to 15 residues. Germline lookup yields CDR1 MNHGY and CDR2 SAAAGT.

V is TRBV11-3 and J is TRBJ1-5, with D possibly matching TRBD1 (6 bases). CDR1 and CDR2 from the germline V gene are SGHNT and YENEEA. Trimming stripped 1 base from V and 5 bases from J, with 12 bases between. The CDR3 sequence is 15 residues long. CDR3 sequence reads: CASSLVGGLDQPQHF. CDR3 DNA sequence: TGTGCCAGCAGCTTAGTGGGGGGGCTAGATCAGCCCCAGCATTTT.

The chain is built from TRBV28 and TRBJ2-6; unclear D gene. The germline V and J ends were trimmed by 4 bases and 2 bases, with 6 bases remaining between them. The CDR3 is 14 residues long. Germline lookup yields CDR1 MDHEN and CDR2 SYDVKM. CDR3 nucleotides: TGTGCCAGCAGTTCGTATCCTGGGGCCAACGTCCTGACTTTC. Translating gives CASSSYPGANVLTF. The variable domain in full, completed from reference TRBV28 and TRBJ2-6, reads DVKVTQSSRYLVKRTGEKVFLECVQDMDHENMFWYRQDPGLGLRLIYFSYDVKMKEKGDIPEGYSVSREKKERFSLILESASTNQTSMYLCASSSYPGANVLTFGAGSRLTVL.

This clone is medium-sized. The rearrangement joins TRBV7-2 to TRBJ1-1; no firm D call. V was cut by 4 bases and J by 11 bases, with 17 bases left in between. The CDR3 extends over 13 amino acids. Per germline, CDR1 SGHTA and CDR2 FQGNSA. CDR3 loop: CASSSLQQAAAFF. As DNA, the CDR3 is TGTGCCAGCAGCTCCCTCCAGCAGGCGGCGGCTTTCTTT.

This clone was observed a handful of times. J is TRBJ1-1 and V is TRBV5-1; D gene ambiguous. Deletions cut 0 bases from V and 4 bases from J, with 13 bases between. CDR3 length equals 15 residues. Germline assignment: CDR1 SGHRS and CDR2 YFSETQ. The CDR3 spells CASSLDWGFSTEAFF. CDR3 nucleotides: TGCGCCAGCAGCTTGGACTGGGGATTTAGCACTGAAGCTTTCTTT. The variable domain in full, with the rest retrieved from reference TRBV5-1 and TRBJ1-1, is KAGVTQTPRYLIKTRGQQVTLSCSPISGHRSVSWYQQTPGQGLQFLFEYFSETQRNKGNFPGRFSGRQFSNSRSEMNVSTLELGDSALYLCASSLDWGFSTEAFFGQGTRLTVV.

V usage is TRBV19 and J usage is TRBJ1-1, with D uncertain. This CDR3 has 13 residues. CDR1 LNHDA and CDR2 SQIVND come from the germline V gene (reference sequence). V lost 3 bases, J lost 1 base, and 6 bases lay in between. CDR3 in DNA: TGTGCCAGTAGTATTTGGGAGAACACTGAAGCTTTCTTT. Its protein is CASSIWENTEAFF. The full variable domain, completed using reference TRBV19 and TRBJ1-1, is DGGITQSPKYLFRKEGQNVTLSCEQNLNHDAMYWYRQDPGQGLRLIYYSQIVNDFQKGDIAEGYSVSREKKESFPLTVTSAQKNPTAFYLCASSIWENTEAFFGQGTRLTVV.

By proportion, this clone is medium-sized. The chain has TRBV6-8 and TRBJ1-1, with 9 bases lining up with TRBD1. This CDR3 comprises 12 residues. The germline CDR1 and CDR2 sequences are MNHGY and SAAAGT. With V trimmed by 9 bases and J by 3 bases, 2 bases remained unmatched. In DNA, the CDR3 is TGTGCCAGTCGGACAGGGGACACTGAAGCTTTCTTT. Translated: CASRTGDTEAFF.

This chain uses TRBV11-3 with TRBJ2-7; 11 nucleotides line up with TRBD2. V shed 5 bases, J shed 0 bases, and the junction held 6 bases outside the gene matches. This CDR3 comprises 16 residues. Germline CDR1 SGHNT, CDR2 YENEEA. The CDR3 loop reads CASSATSGRSSYEQYF. CDR3 DNA: TGTGCCAGCAGCGCTACTAGCGGGAGAAGCTCCTACGAGCAGTACTTC.

V is TRBV28 and J is TRBJ1-1; D ambiguous. Germline V gene lookup returns CDR1 MDHEN and CDR2 SYDVKM. V was trimmed by 6 bases and J by 5 bases, leaving 16 bases between them. This CDR3 spans 14 amino acids. CDR3 sequence: CASSPPFRATEAFF. The CDR3 nucleotides are TGTGCCAGCAGCCCCCCGTTTCGGGCGACTGAAGCTTTCTTT.

Only a few counts were recorded for this clone. The chain combines TRBV12-5 with TRBJ2-7; D is possibly TRBD1 (6 bases). This CDR3 is 14 amino acids long. Germline loops: CDR1 LGHNT, CDR2 FRNRAP. CDR3 protein: CASTPRGGIYEQYF. Written as DNA, the CDR3 is TGTGCCAGCACCCCCAGGGGTGGCATCTACGAGCAGTACTTC.

By frequency in the sample, this clone is medium-sized. This chain links TRBV11-3 with TRBJ2-3, with 11 bases identical to TRBD2. Germline assignment: CDR1 SGHNT and CDR2 YENEEA. The CDR3 length is 16 residues. Trimming removed 4 bases from V and 4 bases from J; junction bases left unmatched: 7. DNA of the CDR3: TGTGCCAGCAGCTCCCTTCTAGCGGGGGGTTCAGATACGCAGTATTTT. Translation: CASSSLLAGGSDTQYF. Full variable domain (remainder filled in from reference TRBV11-3 and TRBJ2-3): EAGVVQSPRYKIIEKKQPVAFWCNPISGHNTLYWYLQNLGQGPELLIRYENEEAVDDSQLPKDRFSAERLKGVDSTLKIQPAELGDSAVYLCASSSLLAGGSDTQYFGPGTRLTVL.

The chain employs TRBV19 and TRBJ2-2, with 9 bases that match TRBD1. With V trimmed by 9 bases and J by 5 bases, 7 bases remained unmatched. Germline CDR1 LNHDA, CDR2 SQIVND (reference sequence). The CDR3 sequence is 14 residues long. The CDR3 sequence: CASQGQGLTGELFF. Here the CDR3 DNA reads TGTGCCAGCCAAGGACAGGGGCTAACCGGGGAGCTGTTTTTT.

The rearrangement links TRBV18 to TRBJ2-1, with TRBD2 as a possible D gene (5 bases). Germline V gene sequence: CDR1 KGHSH, CDR2 LQKENI. The CDR3 contains 14 residues. V lost 6 bases to trimming and J lost 6 bases, with 15 bases between them. CDR3 coding DNA: TGTGCCAGCTCGCGACCGGCGGACTTCAATGAGCAGTTCTTC. This translates into CASSRPADFNEQFF.

This clone was seen only a few times. This chain joins TRBV30 and TRBJ1-1; maybe TRBD1 (6 bases). Trimming took off 0 bases at V and 0 bases at J, with 8 bases between the two ends. The germline gives CDR1 GTSNPN, CDR2 SVGIG (reference sequence). The CDR3 has 14 residues. CDR3 loop: CAWSVGGLNTEAFF. The DNA for the CDR3 is TGTGCCTGGAGTGTAGGGGGACTGAACACTGAAGCTTTCTTT.

The sample holds a few counts of this clone. The chain employs TRBV5-1 and TRBJ1-1; 11 bases are a match to TRBD1. The germline V gene encodes CDR1 SGHRS and CDR2 YFSETQ. The CDR3 contains 14 residues. V lost 4 bases to trimming and J lost 6 bases; unmatched junction nucleotides: 5. The CDR3 region is CASSLPGQGAEAFF. CDR3 nucleotide sequence: TGCGCCAGCAGCCTCCCGGGACAGGGGGCTGAAGCTTTCTTT.

By share of the sample, this clone is medium-sized. The chain couples TRBV9 to TRBJ1-2; TRBD1 matches at 8 bases. Per the germline V gene, CDR1 is SGDLS and CDR2 is YYNGEE. After removal of 0 bases from V and 2 bases from J, the junction contained 9 bases not matched to a gene. The CDR3 covers 17 residues. The CDR3 DNA reads as TGTGCCAGCAGCGTAGCTTCCGGACAGGGCTCGAACTATGGCTACACCTTC. Its translation is CASSVASGQGSNYGYTF.

This clone was counted a few times. This chain connects TRBV6-8 to TRBJ2-3; the match to TRBD2 covers 10 bases. V shed 5 bases, J shed 1 base, and the junction held 3 bases outside the gene matches. In germline, CDR1 is MNHGY, CDR2 SAAAGT. This CDR3 is built from 15 residues. The CDR3 spells CASSALAGGTDTQYF. The DNA for the CDR3 is TGTGCCAGCAGTGCGCTAGCGGGAGGCACAGATACGCAGTATTTT.

V and J are TRBV15 and TRBJ1-1; possible D gene TRBD1, 6 bases. Trimming took off 0 bases at V and 10 bases at J, with 21 bases between the two ends. This CDR3 is built from 16 residues. The V gene's germline CDR1 is LNHNV and CDR2 YYDKDF (reference sequence). The CDR3 DNA sequence: TGTGCCACCAGCAGAGAAAACCCGGGGGCGGCTAGTCGAGCTTTCTTT. It yields the protein CATSRENPGAASRAFF.

The J gene is TRBJ2-1, the V gene TRBV6-8, with D perhaps assigned TRBD1 or TRBD2 (6 bases each). This CDR3 comprises 15 residues. Germline V gives CDR1 MNHGY, CDR2 SAAAGT. With 2 bases removed from V and 5 bases from J, the gap between germline ends came to 13 bases. The DNA for the CDR3 is TGTGCCAGCAGTTACACACTAGGGGGGAACAATGAGCAGTTCTTC. Protein: CASSYTLGGNNEQFF.

In its sample, this clone ranks as hyperexpanded. The chain uses TRBV19 and TRBJ1-1; D is uncertain. The CDR3 covers 12 residues. Trimming removed 5 bases at V and 7 bases at J, with 11 bases between. CDR1 and CDR2 from the germline V gene are LNHDA and SQIVND (reference sequence). This CDR3 reads CASSLRRSEAFF. The CDR3 DNA follows: TGTGCCAGTAGTCTCCGACGGAGTGAAGCTTTCTTT.

This clone was recorded a few times. J is TRBJ1-2 and V is TRBV6-8, with a weak D call TRBD1 (6 bases). The CDR3 loop spans 13 amino acids. V was shortened by 7 bases and J by 4 bases, with 13 bases between the two germline ends. Germline CDR1 reads MNHGY; CDR2 reads SAAAGT. CDR3 sequence (DNA): TGTGCCAGCAATACAGGGTTGTTCTATGGCTACACCTTC. Protein sequence: CASNTGLFYGYTF.

There are a few counts of this clone. The V gene is TRBV11-3, the J gene TRBJ2-4; D is unresolved. Trimming took off 2 bases at V and 2 bases at J, with 13 bases between the two ends. The germline V gene has CDR1 SGHNT and CDR2 YENEEA. The CDR3 contains 16 residues. CDR3 in DNA: TGTGCCAGCAGCTTAAACTGGGATGGGTCCAAAAACATTCAGTACTTC. The encoded protein is CASSLNWDGSKNIQYF.